This TCR beta chain stems from a study of cytomegalovirus exposure and HLA in healthy donors. The length of the CDR3 is 14 residues. Germline V gene sequence: CDR1 LNHDA, CDR2 SQIVND (reference sequence). V lost 3 bases and J lost 7, with 15 bases in between. The PCR had 60 Vbeta and 13 Jbeta primers. Profiling relied on immunoSEQ multiplex PCR, and the TCRdb table lists in-frame clones only, not all of them. In the table there are 100,000 to 150,000 clones, 80% of which are singletons. A remark on this clone: Its specificity is not known.

The study, taken as a whole, reports: Cytomegalovirus association was assigned to about 150 TCR beta chains. Earlier findings revealed that most TCR beta V segments proved productive either about 87% or about 30% of the time. Later analysis associated a missense DCLRE1C variant with TCR beta V- and J-gene trimming.

There were likely unrecorded immune exposures, though donors were nominally healthy when sampled. The rearrangement links TRBV19 to TRBJ1-1, with D possibly TRBD1 on 5 matching bases. This TCR was sampled from a man aged 40-50 years in good health and CMV-seronegative. Material: PBMCs. For the CDR3, the DNA is TGTGCCAGTAGTATTAATCCCCACAGGAATGAAGCTTTCTTT. It codes for CASSINPHRNEAFF.